Only one count was recorded for the clone carrying this T cell receptor beta chain. The data were obtained in a study of blood T cell repertoires in COVID-19. Looking at the study overall: Collection of acute and convalescent COVID-19 samples took place in the United States, Italy and Spain. Sources were T cells, B-cell-depleted T cells, or PBMCs; the material itself was cDNA or gDNA.

The CDR3 consists of 15 residues. Germline loops: CDR1 ENHRY, CDR2 SYGVKD. V lost 6 bases to trimming and J lost 3 bases; unmatched junction nucleotides: 4. Per the authors' pipeline: Amplified reference gene primers provided the basis for estimating nucleated cell counts. The table came from immunoSEQ multiplex PCR; TCRdb's copy has only in-frame clones and leaves some out. V and J calls and clone size are those listed in that table; D and trimming were worked out from the DNA. The repertoire has roughly 180,000 clones, about nine tenths of them found once; the top ten carry approximately 2.1%. This TCR came from a man aged 65-85 years with active or convalescent COVID-19. This rearrangement joins TRBV10-3 to TRBJ2-2; 10 bases agree with TRBD1. The sequencing input was peripheral blood. Written as DNA, the CDR3 is TGTGCCATCAGGGGGACAGGGGTGGACACCGGGGAGCTGTTTTTT. Amino acids: CAIRGTGVDTGELFF.